The source of this T cell receptor beta chain is a study of a mutant IDH1 vaccine in newly diagnosed glioma. A note on this clone: Its antigen is as yet unknown.

This CDR3 spans 14 amino acids. CDR1 is SEHNR, CDR2 FQNEAQ, per germline (reference sequence). Trimming took 1 base from V and 0 from J, leaving 7 bases between them. Clones were read by immunoSEQ multiplex PCR, and TCRdb kept only the in-frame ones, dropping some. The sample contains approximately 62,000 clones, around 80% of which appear only once. Regarding time point: week 35, safety follow-up. Topical imiquimod accompanied each vaccine dose, which consisted of 300 ug of mutant IDH1 20-mer peptide. This specimen consisted of PBMCs, obtained from a glioma patient whose treatment included an IDH1 peptide vaccine. The gene calls are TRBV7-9 and TRBJ2-7; tentative D call: TRBD1 (5 bases). The clonotype originates from a man under 40 with glioma. DNA for the CDR3: TGTGCCAGCAGCTTAGGACAGTCCTCCTACGAGCAGTACTTC. This gives the protein CASSLGQSSYEQYF. The full variable domain, its missing parts supplied by reference TRBV7-9 and TRBJ2-7, is DTGVSQNPRHKITKRGQNVTFRCDPISEHNRLYWYRQTLGQGPEFLTYFQNEAQLEKSRLLSDRFSAERPKGSFSTLEIQRTEQGDSAMYLCASSLGQSSYEQYFGPGTRLTVT.